This is a list of T cell receptor beta chains from one sample in a study of T cell repertoires in cytomegalovirus infection. Their target antigens are unknown. TCRdb called the reads again in MiXCR, with one record for every CDR3 protein. The sample records approximately 110,000 distinct CDR3 sequences, around 40% being singletons. This specimen was CD8+ T cells from cultured PBMCs, taken from culture after CMV antigen stimulation. The receptors shown here come from a human donor in good health (CMV status not recorded). Some clones in this sample may be carry-over from other donors' samples. CDR3s include the opening cysteine and the closing phenylalanine or tryptophan. Each record gives: clone size, D gene, J gene, V gene, CDR3 length, CDR3 protein, CDR3 DNA. The D gene is left open where the match is weak. Not every row has a clone size; where given, it reads once, few, many or a size class.

. . TRBJ1-6 TRBV6-5 13 CASSYGSGSPLHF TGTGCCAGCAGTTATGGGAGTGGTTCACCCCTCCACTTT
many . TRBJ1-2 TRBV7-8 16 CASSLALQGLGYGYTF TGTGCCAGCAGCTTAGCCTTACAGGGTCTTGGCTATGGCTACACCTTC
many TRBD2 TRBJ2-3 TRBV7-2 15 CASSWLAGDTDTQYF TGTGCCAGCAGCTGGCTAGCGGGGGACACAGATACGCAGTATTTT
. TRBD2 TRBJ2-1 TRBV27 14 CASSLSGGPNEQFF TGTGCCAGCAGTTTGTCGGGGGGACCCAATGAGCAGTTCTTC
. . TRBJ2-7 TRBV6-1 16 CASSEALVGDLDEQYF TGTGCCAGCAGTGAAGCGCTCGTAGGGGATTTGGACGAGCAGTACTTC
. . TRBJ2-1 TRBV5-1 18 CASSSMTGELSSYNEQFF TGCGCCAGCAGCTCGATGACAGGCGAACTCTCTTCCTACAATGAGCAGTTCTTC
few . TRBJ1-1 TRBV4-1 17 CASSQGGPETGNTEAFF TGCGCCAGCAGCCAAGGGGGGCCAGAGACAGGGAACACTGAAGCTTTCTTT
. TRBD1 TRBJ1-1 TRBV7-9 13 CASSAGTADEAFF TGTGCCAGCAGCGCCGGGACAGCGGATGAAGCTTTCTTT
few TRBD2 TRBJ2-1 TRBV6-1 15 CASSAALAGPNEQFF TGTGCCAGCAGCGCCGCCCTAGCGGGGCCCAATGAGCAGTTCTTC
. TRBD1 TRBJ2-1 TRBV12-3/TRBV12-4 15 CASKRPGQGWNEQFF TGTGCCAGCAAACGACCGGGACAGGGGTGGAATGAGCAGTTCTTC
. . TRBJ2-7 TRBV7-9 12 CASSINSYEQYF TGTGCCAGCAGCATTAACAGCTACGAGCAGTACTTC